Listed below are T cell receptor beta chains from one sample, sequenced in a study of blood T cell repertoires in COVID-19. Assay: immunoSEQ multiplex PCR; the TCRdb copy retains only in-frame clones and omits some. Here the sample spans almost 400,000 clones, nearly 90% being singletons. The sequencing input was PBMCs or T cells enriched from blood (not recorded which). Source of these receptors: a woman aged 25 to 39 who had recovered from COVID-19. Each CDR3 is given with its conserved first and last residue. The order of the fields is clone size, V gene, D gene, J gene, CDR3 protein, CDR3 DNA. A D gene is named only where the DNA matches it firmly. Clone size appears in some rows only: once, few, many, or a class for an expanded clone.

abundance: -; v_gene: TRBV6-5; d_gene: TRBD1; j_gene: TRBJ1-5; CDR3aa: CASGLGTDSNQPQHF; CDR3nt: TGTGCCAGCGGCTTAGGGACAGATAGCAATCAGCCCCAGCATTTT
abundance: -; v_gene: TRBV5-1; d_gene: TRBD1; j_gene: TRBJ2-7; CDR3aa: CASTSGTGNYEQYF; CDR3nt: TGCGCCAGCACCTCCGGGACAGGGAACTACGAGCAGTACTTC
abundance: -; v_gene: TRBV30; d_gene: TRBD2; j_gene: TRBJ2-1; CDR3aa: CAWSNEGLALFF; CDR3nt: TGTGCCTGGAGTAACGAGGGACTAGCTCTGTTCTTC
abundance: -; v_gene: TRBV28; d_gene: TRBD1; j_gene: TRBJ1-1; CDR3aa: CASSGAGQGNTEAFF; CDR3nt: TGTGCCAGCAGTGGAGCGGGACAGGGAAACACTGAAGCTTTCTTT
abundance: -; v_gene: TRBV5-1; d_gene: -; j_gene: TRBJ2-3; CDR3aa: CASSLLGRGELTDTQYF; CDR3nt: TGCGCCAGCAGCTTGCTGGGCAGGGGGGAACTCACAGATACGCAGTATTTT
abundance: -; v_gene: TRBV4-2; d_gene: -; j_gene: TRBJ1-4; CDR3aa: CASSQADTIGPEKLFF; CDR3nt: TGTGCCAGCAGCCAAGCCGACACGATTGGCCCTGAAAAACTGTTTTTT
abundance: -; v_gene: TRBV25-1; d_gene: TRBD2; j_gene: TRBJ2-1; CDR3aa: CASGGKREGTYNEQFF; CDR3nt: TGTGCCAGCGGAGGAAAGCGGGAGGGGACCTACAATGAGCAGTTCTTC
abundance: -; v_gene: TRBV18; d_gene: -; j_gene: TRBJ1-3; CDR3aa: CASSPLADSGTIYF; CDR3nt: TGTGCCAGCTCACCTCTTGCCGACAGTGGCACCATATATTTT
abundance: -; v_gene: TRBV7-3; d_gene: TRBD2; j_gene: TRBJ2-2; CDR3aa: CASSLGLAERGTGELFF; CDR3nt: TGTGCCAGCAGCCTCGGACTAGCGGAGAGAGGCACCGGGGAGCTGTTTTTT
abundance: -; v_gene: TRBV7-8; d_gene: -; j_gene: TRBJ1-1; CDR3aa: CASSLRQDPGTEAFF; CDR3nt: TGTGCCAGCAGTCTTCGACAAGACCCCGGCACTGAAGCTTTCTTT
abundance: -; v_gene: TRBV7-2; d_gene: -; j_gene: TRBJ2-5; CDR3aa: CASSPQEGLGETQYF; CDR3nt: TGTGCCAGCAGCCCCCAAGAAGGACTTGGAGAGACCCAGTACTTC
abundance: -; v_gene: TRBV10-3; d_gene: -; j_gene: TRBJ1-1; CDR3aa: CAISEEFRGTEAFF; CDR3nt: TGTGCCATCAGTGAAGAGTTTCGGGGCACTGAAGCTTTCTTT
abundance: -; v_gene: TRBV18; d_gene: TRBD1; j_gene: TRBJ1-4; CDR3aa: CASSQGTGPEKLFF; CDR3nt: TGTGCCAGCTCCCAAGGGACAGGGCCTGAAAAACTGTTTTTT
abundance: -; v_gene: TRBV19; d_gene: -; j_gene: TRBJ1-3; CDR3aa: CASSKNRDTTIYF; CDR3nt: TGTGCCAGTAGCAAGAACAGGGATACCACCATATATTTT
abundance: -; v_gene: TRBV28; d_gene: -; j_gene: TRBJ1-1; CDR3aa: CASSPPDSGTEAFF; CDR3nt: TGTGCCAGCAGTCCCCCCGACTCGGGGACTGAAGCTTTCTTT
abundance: -; v_gene: TRBV11-2; d_gene: -; j_gene: TRBJ1-2; CDR3aa: CASSLHSNYGYTF; CDR3nt: TGTGCCAGCAGCTTACACAGTAACTATGGCTACACCTTC
abundance: -; v_gene: TRBV4-2; d_gene: -; j_gene: TRBJ1-2; CDR3aa: CASSQLQGSGPYGYTF; CDR3nt: TGTGCCAGCAGCCAGCTACAGGGTTCCGGACCATATGGCTACACCTTC
abundance: -; v_gene: TRBV28; d_gene: TRBD2; j_gene: TRBJ2-1; CDR3aa: CASSLLPSGRTEQFF; CDR3nt: TGTGCCAGCAGTTTATTGCCTAGCGGGAGGACTGAGCAGTTCTTC
abundance: -; v_gene: TRBV7-9; d_gene: TRBD1; j_gene: TRBJ1-2; CDR3aa: CASSRLTPRTGGSYGYTF; CDR3nt: TGTGCCAGCAGCCGCCTGACCCCTCGGACAGGGGGCTCCTATGGCTACACCTTC
abundance: -; v_gene: TRBV19; d_gene: TRBD1; j_gene: TRBJ2-2; CDR3aa: CASSSRTGLNTGELFF; CDR3nt: TGTGCCAGTAGTTCGCGGACAGGGCTGAACACCGGGGAGCTGTTTTTT
abundance: -; v_gene: TRBV12-3/TRBV12-4; d_gene: -; j_gene: TRBJ1-2; CDR3aa: CAILAGFRGYTF; CDR3nt: TGTGCCATCCTTGCAGGGTTCAGGGGCTACACCTTC
abundance: -; v_gene: TRBV5-4; d_gene: -; j_gene: TRBJ1-6; CDR3aa: CASSSPGTPGSYNSPLHF; CDR3nt: TGTGCCAGCAGCTCGCCCGGGACTCCGGGGTCCTATAATTCACCCCTCCACTTT
abundance: -; v_gene: TRBV28; d_gene: TRBD1; j_gene: TRBJ1-4; CDR3aa: CASSFLPGQGPNEKLFF; CDR3nt: TGTGCCAGCAGTTTCCTGCCGGGACAGGGTCCTAATGAAAAACTGTTTTTT
abundance: -; v_gene: TRBV7-2; d_gene: TRBD2; j_gene: TRBJ2-1; CDR3aa: CASSLVGTRGPDEQFF; CDR3nt: TGTGCCAGCAGCTTAGTAGGGACTAGGGGCCCCGATGAGCAGTTCTTC
abundance: -; v_gene: TRBV7-9; d_gene: TRBD2; j_gene: TRBJ2-7; CDR3aa: CASSLLAGGLQYF; CDR3nt: TGTGCCAGCAGCTTACTAGCGGGAGGGTTACAGTACTTC
abundance: -; v_gene: TRBV15; d_gene: TRBD1; j_gene: TRBJ1-2; CDR3aa: CATSRDPAHRGRNYGYTF; CDR3nt: TGTGCCACCAGCAGAGATCCCGCTCACAGGGGGCGTAACTATGGCTACACCTTC
abundance: -; v_gene: TRBV5-1; d_gene: -; j_gene: TRBJ2-7; CDR3aa: CASSPGPGGTYEQYF; CDR3nt: TGCGCCAGCAGCCCCGGTCCAGGGGGGACCTACGAGCAGTACTTC
abundance: -; v_gene: TRBV5-1; d_gene: TRBD1; j_gene: TRBJ2-7; CDR3aa: CASSLGGTGISYEQYF; CDR3nt: TGCGCCAGCAGCTTGGGCGGGACAGGGATTTCCTACGAGCAGTACTTC
abundance: few; v_gene: TRBV27; d_gene: TRBD2; j_gene: TRBJ2-7; CDR3aa: CASSFGGGRAYEQYF; CDR3nt: TGTGCCAGCAGCTTTGGGGGAGGGAGAGCCTACGAGCAGTACTTC
abundance: -; v_gene: TRBV19; d_gene: -; j_gene: TRBJ2-2; CDR3aa: CASSMVGASTGELFF; CDR3nt: TGTGCCAGTAGTATGGTTGGGGCGTCCACCGGGGAGCTGTTTTTT
abundance: -; v_gene: TRBV18; d_gene: -; j_gene: TRBJ2-5; CDR3aa: CASSPGLQETQYF; CDR3nt: TGTGCCAGCTCACCAGGACTCCAAGAGACCCAGTACTTC
abundance: -; v_gene: TRBV6-5; d_gene: -; j_gene: TRBJ2-7; CDR3aa: CASSSTYEQYF; CDR3nt: TGTGCCAGCAGTTCTACCTACGAGCAGTACTTC
abundance: -; v_gene: TRBV19; d_gene: TRBD1; j_gene: TRBJ2-7; CDR3aa: CASSMGTATYEQYF; CDR3nt: TGTGCCAGTAGTATGGGGACAGCAACCTACGAGCAGTACTTC
abundance: -; v_gene: TRBV7-2; d_gene: TRBD2; j_gene: TRBJ2-5; CDR3aa: CASSLAGGQETQYF; CDR3nt: TGTGCCAGCAGCTTAGCGGGGGGGCAAGAGACCCAGTACTTC
abundance: -; v_gene: TRBV19; d_gene: -; j_gene: TRBJ1-5; CDR3aa: CASRRRPRTDQPQHF; CDR3nt: TGTGCCAGTAGGCGCCGACCCCGGACAGATCAGCCCCAGCATTTT
abundance: -; v_gene: TRBV6-4; d_gene: TRBD2; j_gene: TRBJ2-3; CDR3aa: CASSDNLAGPDTQYF; CDR3nt: TGTGCCAGCAGTGACAACCTAGCGGGACCAGATACGCAGTATTTT
abundance: -; v_gene: TRBV9; d_gene: TRBD2; j_gene: TRBJ2-1; CDR3aa: CASSVGSGRAEYNEQFF; CDR3nt: TGTGCCAGCAGCGTAGGGAGCGGGAGGGCGGAATACAATGAGCAGTTCTTC